This T cell receptor (beta chain) was identified during a study of blood T cell repertoires in COVID-19. Study summary: The study drew acute and convalescent COVID-19 samples from the United States, Italy and Spain. T cells, B-cell-depleted T cells, or PBMCs provided the cDNA or gDNA that served as material.

In the source study's methods: Amplifying reference gene primers gave estimates of nucleated cell counts. TCRdb keeps only in-frame clones here, not all; method: immunoSEQ multiplex PCR. From that table come the V and J calls and clone size; the DNA was used to work out D and trimming. This sample has approximately 190,000 clones; 90% occur once, and the top ten carry approximately 0.5%. Germline V lookup: CDR1 SGHTA, CDR2 FQGNSA. V lost 4 bases and J lost 3, with 15 bases in between. The CDR3 loop spans 15 amino acids. The sequence was obtained from a man aged 50 to 59 with acute or convalescent COVID-19. The chain has TRBV7-2 and TRBJ1-1; D might be TRBD1 (5 bases). The sequencing sample was made of peripheral blood. In nucleotides, the CDR3 is TGTGCCAGCAGCTCAAGGGCAGGGTGGGACACTGAAGCTTTCTTT. It translates to CASSSRAGWDTEAFF. Drawing the rest from reference TRBV7-2 and TRBJ1-1, the complete variable domain is GAGVSQSPSNKVTEKGKDVELRCDPISGHTALYWYRQSLGQGLEFLIYFQGNSAPDKSGLPSDRFSAERTGGSVSTLTIQRTQQEDSAVYLCASSSRAGWDTEAFFGQGTRLTVV.